The 9 T cell receptor beta chains reported below all come from one sample, sequenced in a study of blood T cell repertoires in COVID-19. The table came from immunoSEQ multiplex PCR; TCRdb's copy has only in-frame clones and leaves some out. The sample has a few hundred thousand clones, 75% to 90% seen once. The specimen sequenced was peripheral blood. The receptors come from a woman aged 55-75 years with acute or convalescent COVID-19.

The rearrangement joins TRBV5-1 to TRBJ1-6, with 11 bases fitting TRBD1. J lost 0 bases, V lost 4 bases, and 3 bases had no gene match. Germline CDR1 SGHRS, CDR2 YFSETQ. The CDR3 runs to 17 residues. The CDR3 coding sequence is TGCGCCAGCAGCCCAGGGACAGGGGGCTCCTATAATTCACCCCTCCACTTT. It specifies CASSPGTGGSYNSPLHF.

Comment on this clone: Other DNA sequences in the sample encode the same CDR3. The V and J genes are TRBV28 and TRBJ1-1; TRBD1 matches at 8 bases. This CDR3 has 14 residues. The germline V gene encodes CDR1 MDHEN and CDR2 SYDVKM. J was trimmed by 0 bases and V by 3 bases; bases with no gene match: 0. In DNA, the CDR3 is TGTGCCAGCAGTTTGGACAGGGTGAACACTGAAGCTTTCTTT. It specifies CASSLDRVNTEAFF. Full variable domain (remainder filled in from reference TRBV28 and TRBJ1-1): DVKVTQSSRYLVKRTGEKVFLECVQDMDHENMFWYRQDPGLGLRLIYFSYDVKMKEKGDIPEGYSVSREKKERFSLILESASTNQTSMYLCASSLDRVNTEAFFGQGTRLTVV.

The chain couples TRBV30 to TRBJ2-3; D is uncertain. The CDR3 has 13 amino acids. Per germline, CDR1 GTSNPN and CDR2 SVGIG (reference sequence). V was clipped by 0 bases and J by 2 bases, with 6 bases between them. The CDR3 DNA is TGTGCCTGGAGTGTACGCGACACAGATACGCAGTATTTT. Translated: CAWSVRDTDTQYF.

V and J are TRBV11-2 and TRBJ2-2; D is possibly TRBD1 (6 bases). The V end was cut by 6 bases, the J end by 0 bases, with 23 bases between. The CDR3 contains 19 residues. The germline CDR1 and CDR2 sequences are SGHAT and FQNNGV. In DNA form, the CDR3 reads TGTGCCAGCAGTTCAAAGGTTATGGGGAAGGGGGCGAACACCGGGGAGCTGTTTTTT. This translates into CASSSKVMGKGANTGELFF. The full variable domain, in which reference TRBV11-2 and TRBJ2-2 provide the parts outside the CDR3, is EAGVAQSPRYKIIEKRQSVAFWCNPISGHATLYWYQQILGQGPKLLIQFQNNGVVDDSQLPKDRFSAERLKGVDSTLKIQPAKLEDSAVYLCASSSKVMGKGANTGELFFGEGSRLTVL.

The chain is built from TRBV29-1 and TRBJ2-5; D is possibly TRBD1 (6 bases). Germline V gene data show CDR1 as SQVTM and CDR2 as ANQGSEA. V lost 6 bases and J lost 3, with 11 bases in between. CDR3 length: 12 residues. The DNA for the CDR3 is TGCAGCGTCTTGGACAGAAAAGAGACCCAGTACTTC. Protein product: CSVLDRKETQYF.

The chain links TRBV30 to TRBJ1-1; 10 positions agree with TRBD1. This CDR3 is built from 13 residues. Germline-derived CDR1 and CDR2 are GTSNPN and SVGIG (reference sequence). The J segment lost 6 bases and the V segment lost 8 bases, leaving 9 bases of the junction unmatched. The CDR3 bases are TGTGCCACCTCCCCCGGACAGGGGGCTGAAGCTTTCTTT. Protein sequence: CATSPGQGAEAFF.

J is TRBJ2-2 and V is TRBV2; D gene unclear. The CDR3 has 15 amino acids. Germline V gene lookup returns CDR1 SNHLY and CDR2 FYNNEI. V was shortened by 5 bases and J by 4 bases, with 14 bases between the two germline ends. CDR3 amino acids: CASSLSCLRTGELFF. The CDR3 nucleotides read TGTGCCAGCAGTCTCTCGTGCCTGCGCACCGGGGAGCTGTTTTTT.

V is TRBV5-4 and J is TRBJ1-6; 9 bases are shared with TRBD1. The V segment lost 4 bases and the J segment 7 bases; nucleotides outside the gene matches: 9. Germline V gene sequence: CDR1 SGHNT, CDR2 YYREEE (reference sequence). CDR3 length equals 16 residues. CDR3 sequence (DNA): TGTGCCAGCAGCCAAAAGAACAGGGGGCCGAATTCACCCCTCCACTTT. Amino acids: CASSQKNRGPNSPLHF.

The V call is TRBV28, the J call TRBJ1-5, with D tentatively TRBD1 (5 bases). The germline V gene encodes CDR1 MDHEN and CDR2 SYDVKM. Deletions cut 7 bases from V and 0 bases from J, with 10 bases between. CDR3 length: 14 residues. The CDR3 sequence is CASIGGGSNQPQHF. The CDR3 DNA follows: TGTGCCAGCATTGGGGGGGGTAGCAATCAGCCCCAGCATTTT.